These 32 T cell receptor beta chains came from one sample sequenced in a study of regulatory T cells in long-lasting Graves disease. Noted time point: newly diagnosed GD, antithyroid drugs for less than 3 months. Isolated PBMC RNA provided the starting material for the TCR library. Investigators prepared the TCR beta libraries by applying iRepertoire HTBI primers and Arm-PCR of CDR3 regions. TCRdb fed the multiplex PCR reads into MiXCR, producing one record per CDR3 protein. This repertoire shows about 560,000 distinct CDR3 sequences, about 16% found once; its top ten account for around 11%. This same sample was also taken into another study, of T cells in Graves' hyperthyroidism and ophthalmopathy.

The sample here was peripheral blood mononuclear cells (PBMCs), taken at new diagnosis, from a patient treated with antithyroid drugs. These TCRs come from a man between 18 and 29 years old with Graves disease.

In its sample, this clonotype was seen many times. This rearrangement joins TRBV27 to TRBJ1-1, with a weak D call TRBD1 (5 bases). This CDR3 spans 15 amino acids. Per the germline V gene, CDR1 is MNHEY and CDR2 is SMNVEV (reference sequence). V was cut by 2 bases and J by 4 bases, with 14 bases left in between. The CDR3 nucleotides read TGTGCCAGCAGTTTAAAATTGGGGGGAGGCACTGAAGCTTTCTTT. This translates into CASSLKLGGGTEAFF.

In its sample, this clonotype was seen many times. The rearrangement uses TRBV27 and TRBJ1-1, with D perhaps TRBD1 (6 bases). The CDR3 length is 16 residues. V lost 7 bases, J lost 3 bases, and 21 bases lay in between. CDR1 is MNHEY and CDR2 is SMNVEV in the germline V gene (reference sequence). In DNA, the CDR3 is TGTGCCAGCATTCCCGCCTGGGGGGCGGAGGACACTGAAGCTTTCTTT. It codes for CASIPAWGAEDTEAFF.

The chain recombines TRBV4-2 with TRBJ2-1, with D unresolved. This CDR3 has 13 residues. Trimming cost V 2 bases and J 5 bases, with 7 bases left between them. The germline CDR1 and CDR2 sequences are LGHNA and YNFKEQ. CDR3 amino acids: CASSQLNHNEQFF. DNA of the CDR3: TGTGCCAGCAGCCAACTGAATCACAATGAGCAGTTCTTC.

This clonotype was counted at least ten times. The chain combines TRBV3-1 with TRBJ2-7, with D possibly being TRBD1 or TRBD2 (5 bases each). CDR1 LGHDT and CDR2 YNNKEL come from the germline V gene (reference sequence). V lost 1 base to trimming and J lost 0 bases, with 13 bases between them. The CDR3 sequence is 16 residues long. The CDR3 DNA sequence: TGTGCCAGCAGCCAAGCGGGGACCTACAACTCCTACGAGCAGTACTTC. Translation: CASSQAGTYNSYEQYF.

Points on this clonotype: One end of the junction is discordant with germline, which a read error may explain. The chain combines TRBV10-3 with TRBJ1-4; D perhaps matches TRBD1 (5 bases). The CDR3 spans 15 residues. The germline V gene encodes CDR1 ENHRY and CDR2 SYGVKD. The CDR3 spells CAISPSGGVNEKLVF. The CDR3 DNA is TGTGCCATCAGCCCCTCCGGGGGGGTTAATGAAAAACTGGTTTTT.

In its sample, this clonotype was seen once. The CDR3 DNA reads as TGCAGTGCTAGAGGCCTCGATCCGGGACTAGCGAGTAGCACAGATACGCAGTATTTT. This encodes CSARGLDPGLASSTDTQYF. The chain employs TRBV20-1 and TRBJ2-3; 10 bases match TRBD2. The J segment lost 0 bases and the V segment lost 1 base, leaving 13 bases of the junction unmatched. In germline, CDR1 is DFQATT, CDR2 SNEGSKA (reference sequence). The CDR3 is 19 residues long.

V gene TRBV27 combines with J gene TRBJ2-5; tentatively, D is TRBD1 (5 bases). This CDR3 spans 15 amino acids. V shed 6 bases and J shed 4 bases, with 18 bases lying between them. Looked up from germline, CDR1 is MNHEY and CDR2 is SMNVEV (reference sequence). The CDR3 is CASRPRQWWGETQYF. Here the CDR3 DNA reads TGTGCCAGCAGGCCCCGACAGTGGTGGGGAGAGACCCAGTACTTC.

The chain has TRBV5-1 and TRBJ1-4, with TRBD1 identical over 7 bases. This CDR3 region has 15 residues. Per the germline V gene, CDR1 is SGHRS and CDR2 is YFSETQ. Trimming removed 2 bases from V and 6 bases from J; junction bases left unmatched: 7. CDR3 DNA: TGCGCCAGCAGCTTACGACAGGGAGGGGATGAAAAACTGTTTTTT. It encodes CASSLRQGGDEKLFF.

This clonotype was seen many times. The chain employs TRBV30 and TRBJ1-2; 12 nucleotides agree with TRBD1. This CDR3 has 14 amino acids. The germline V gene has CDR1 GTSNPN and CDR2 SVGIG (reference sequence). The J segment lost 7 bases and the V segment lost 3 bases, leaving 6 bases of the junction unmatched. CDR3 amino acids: CAWSRDRGRSGYTF. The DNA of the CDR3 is TGTGCCTGGAGCCGGGACAGGGGGCGGAGTGGCTACACCTTC.

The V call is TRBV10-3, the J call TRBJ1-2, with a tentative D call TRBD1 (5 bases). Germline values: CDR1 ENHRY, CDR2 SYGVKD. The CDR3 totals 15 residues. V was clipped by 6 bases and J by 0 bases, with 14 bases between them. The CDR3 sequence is CAIRNDGGANYGYTF. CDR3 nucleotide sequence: TGTGCCATCAGGAACGACGGGGGAGCTAACTATGGCTACACCTTC.

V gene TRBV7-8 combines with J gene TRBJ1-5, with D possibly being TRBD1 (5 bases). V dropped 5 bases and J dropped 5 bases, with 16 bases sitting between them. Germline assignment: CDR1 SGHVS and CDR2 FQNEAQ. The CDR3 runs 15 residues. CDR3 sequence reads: CASSLTDLGHQPQHF. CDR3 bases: TGTGCCAGCAGCCTGACAGATCTTGGGCATCAGCCCCAGCATTTT.

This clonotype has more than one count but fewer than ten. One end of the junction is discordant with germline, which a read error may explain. This CDR3 is CTISGVGGQLTTGELFF. The CDR3 DNA reads TGTACCATCAGTGGCGTGGGTGGACAACTGACCACCGGGGAGCTGTTTTTT. V and J are TRBV10-3 and TRBJ2-2; a weak D match, TRBD1 (5 bases). This CDR3 has 17 amino acids. CDR1 is ENHRY, CDR2 SYGVKD, per germline.

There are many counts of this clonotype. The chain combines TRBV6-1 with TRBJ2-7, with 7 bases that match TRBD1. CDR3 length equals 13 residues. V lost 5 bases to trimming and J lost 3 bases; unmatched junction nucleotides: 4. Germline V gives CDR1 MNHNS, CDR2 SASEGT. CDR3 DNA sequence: TGTGCCAGCAGTCGGGACAGTGTCTACGAGCAGTACTTC. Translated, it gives CASSRDSVYEQYF.

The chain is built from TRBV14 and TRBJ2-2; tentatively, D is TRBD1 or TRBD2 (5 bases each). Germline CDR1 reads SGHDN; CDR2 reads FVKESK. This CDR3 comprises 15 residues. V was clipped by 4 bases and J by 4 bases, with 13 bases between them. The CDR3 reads CASSRLGPPTGELFF. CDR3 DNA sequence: TGTGCCAGCAGCCGTCTGGGACCGCCCACCGGGGAGCTGTTTTTT.

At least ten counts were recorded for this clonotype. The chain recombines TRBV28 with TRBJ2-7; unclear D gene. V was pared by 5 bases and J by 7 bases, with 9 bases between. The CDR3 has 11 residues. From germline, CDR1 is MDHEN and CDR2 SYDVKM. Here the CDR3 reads CASSQKWEQYF. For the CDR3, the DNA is TGTGCCAGCAGTCAAAAGTGGGAGCAGTACTTC.

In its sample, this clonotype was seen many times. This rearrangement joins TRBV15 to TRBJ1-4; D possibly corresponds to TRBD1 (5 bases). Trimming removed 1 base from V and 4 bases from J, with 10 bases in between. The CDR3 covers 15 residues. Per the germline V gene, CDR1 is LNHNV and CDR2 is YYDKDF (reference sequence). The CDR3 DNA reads TGTGCCACCAGCAGAGTCGGGGCCCGTAATGAAAAACTGTTTTTT. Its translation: CATSRVGARNEKLFF.

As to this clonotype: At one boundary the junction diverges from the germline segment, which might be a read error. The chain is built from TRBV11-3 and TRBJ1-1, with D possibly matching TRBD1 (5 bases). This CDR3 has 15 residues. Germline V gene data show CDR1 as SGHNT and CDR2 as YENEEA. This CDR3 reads CASSSEANRKRWALF. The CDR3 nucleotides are TGTGCCAGCAGCTCAGAGGCTAACAGGAAAAGATGGGCTCTCTTT.

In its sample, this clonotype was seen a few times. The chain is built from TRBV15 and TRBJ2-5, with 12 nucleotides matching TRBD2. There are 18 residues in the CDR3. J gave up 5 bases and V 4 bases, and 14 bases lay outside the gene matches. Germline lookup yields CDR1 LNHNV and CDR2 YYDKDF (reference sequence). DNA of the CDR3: TGTGCCACCAGCACGCGACGACTAGCGGGAGAGATGGGGGAGACCCAGTACTTC. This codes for CATSTRRLAGEMGETQYF.

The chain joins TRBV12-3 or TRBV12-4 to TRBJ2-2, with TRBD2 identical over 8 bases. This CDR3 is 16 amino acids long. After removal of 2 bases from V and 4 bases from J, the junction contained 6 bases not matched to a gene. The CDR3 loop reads CASSLRAGGPTGELFF. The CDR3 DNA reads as TGTGCCAGCAGTTTACGGGCGGGAGGACCCACCGGGGAGCTGTTTTTT.

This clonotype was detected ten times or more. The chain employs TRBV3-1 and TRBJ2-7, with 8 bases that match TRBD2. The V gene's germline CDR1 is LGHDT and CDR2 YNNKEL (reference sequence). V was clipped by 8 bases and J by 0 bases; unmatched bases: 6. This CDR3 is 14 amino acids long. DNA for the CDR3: TGTGCCAGCCGCGAGAGCGGGAGCTCCTACGAGCAGTACTTC. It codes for CASRESGSSYEQYF.

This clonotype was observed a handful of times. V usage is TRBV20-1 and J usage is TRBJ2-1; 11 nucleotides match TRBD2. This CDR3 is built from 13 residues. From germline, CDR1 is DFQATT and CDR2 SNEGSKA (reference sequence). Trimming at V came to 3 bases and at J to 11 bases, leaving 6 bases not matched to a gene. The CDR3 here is CSASPSGRQKQFF. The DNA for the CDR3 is TGCAGTGCTAGCCCTAGCGGGAGGCAGAAGCAGTTCTTC.

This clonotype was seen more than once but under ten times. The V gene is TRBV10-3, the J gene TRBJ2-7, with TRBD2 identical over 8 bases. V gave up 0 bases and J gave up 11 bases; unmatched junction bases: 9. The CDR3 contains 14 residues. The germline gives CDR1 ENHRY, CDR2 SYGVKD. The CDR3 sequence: CAISESVSRAGEYF. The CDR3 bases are TGTGCCATCAGTGAGTCGGTCTCGCGAGCGGGAGAGTACTTC.

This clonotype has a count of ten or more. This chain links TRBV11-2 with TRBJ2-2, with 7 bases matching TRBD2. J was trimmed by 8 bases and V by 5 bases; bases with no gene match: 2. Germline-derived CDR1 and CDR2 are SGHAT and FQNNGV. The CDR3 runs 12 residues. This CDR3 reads CASSAGEGELFF. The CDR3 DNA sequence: TGTGCCAGCAGCGCGGGGGAGGGGGAGCTGTTTTTT.

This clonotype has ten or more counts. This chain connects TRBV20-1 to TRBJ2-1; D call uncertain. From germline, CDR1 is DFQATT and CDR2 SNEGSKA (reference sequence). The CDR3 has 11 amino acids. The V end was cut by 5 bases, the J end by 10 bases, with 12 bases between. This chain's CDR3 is CSAPLRWEQFF. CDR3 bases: TGCAGTGCTCCCCTAAGGTGGGAGCAGTTCTTC.

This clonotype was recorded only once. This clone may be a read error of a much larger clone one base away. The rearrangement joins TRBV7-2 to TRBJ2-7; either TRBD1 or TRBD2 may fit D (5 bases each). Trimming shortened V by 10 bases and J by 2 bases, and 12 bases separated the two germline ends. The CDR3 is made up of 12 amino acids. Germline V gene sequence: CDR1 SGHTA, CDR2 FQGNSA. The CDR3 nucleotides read TGTACCACCGAGGTGGGGGCCTACGAGCAGTACTTC. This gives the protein CTTEVGAYEQYF.

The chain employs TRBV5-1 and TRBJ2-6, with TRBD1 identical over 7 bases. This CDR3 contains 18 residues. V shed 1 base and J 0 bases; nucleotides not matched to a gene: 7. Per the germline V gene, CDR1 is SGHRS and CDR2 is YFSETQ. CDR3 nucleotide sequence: TGCGCCAGCAGCTTGTTGGGGACAGTGGACTCTGGGGCCAACGTCCTGACTTTC. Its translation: CASSLLGTVDSGANVLTF.

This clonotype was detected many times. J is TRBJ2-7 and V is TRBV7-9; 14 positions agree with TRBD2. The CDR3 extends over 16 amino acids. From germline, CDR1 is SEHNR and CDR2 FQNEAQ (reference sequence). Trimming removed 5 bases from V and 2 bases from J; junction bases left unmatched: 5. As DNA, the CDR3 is TGTGCCAGCAGCACAGGGACTAGCGGGAGCCCCTACGAGCAGTACTTC. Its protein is CASSTGTSGSPYEQYF.

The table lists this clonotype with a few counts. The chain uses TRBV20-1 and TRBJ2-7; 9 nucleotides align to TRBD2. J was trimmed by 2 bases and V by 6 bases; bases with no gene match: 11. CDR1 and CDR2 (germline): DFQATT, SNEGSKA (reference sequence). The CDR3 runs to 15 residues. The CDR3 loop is CSANFGASGAYEQYF. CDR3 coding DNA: TGCAGTGCGAATTTCGGGGCTAGCGGGGCCTACGAGCAGTACTTC.

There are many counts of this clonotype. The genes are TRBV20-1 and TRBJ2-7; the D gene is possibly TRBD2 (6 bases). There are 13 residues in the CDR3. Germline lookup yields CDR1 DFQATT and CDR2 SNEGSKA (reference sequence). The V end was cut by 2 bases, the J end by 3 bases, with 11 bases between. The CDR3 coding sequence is TGCAGTGCTAGAAGTCCGGACTACTACGAGCAGTACTTC. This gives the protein CSARSPDYYEQYF.

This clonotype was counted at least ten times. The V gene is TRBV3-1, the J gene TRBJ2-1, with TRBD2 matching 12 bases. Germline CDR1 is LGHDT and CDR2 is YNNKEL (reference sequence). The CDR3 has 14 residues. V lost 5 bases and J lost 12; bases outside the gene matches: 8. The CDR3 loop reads CASSVASGRAGQFF. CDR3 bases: TGTGCCAGCAGCGTCGCTAGCGGGAGGGCCGGGCAGTTCTTC.

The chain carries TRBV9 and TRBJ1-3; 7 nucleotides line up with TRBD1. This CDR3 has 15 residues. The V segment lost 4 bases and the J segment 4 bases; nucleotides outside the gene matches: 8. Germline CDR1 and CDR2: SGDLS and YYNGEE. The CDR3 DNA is TGTGCCAGCAGCCCAAGGCAGGGGGGAGGAAACACCATATATTTT. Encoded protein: CASSPRQGGGNTIYF.

DNA of the CDR3: TGTGCCAGCAGCGTAGGACACAGCTCCTACAATGAGCAGTTCTTC. Its translation: CASSVGHSSYNEQFF. The chain has TRBV9 and TRBJ2-1; D uncertain. This CDR3 region has 15 residues. Germline CDR1 reads SGDLS; CDR2 reads YYNGEE. Trimming removed 0 bases from V and 0 bases from J, with 7 bases in between.